There are many counts of the clone carrying this T cell receptor (beta chain). Unique molecular identifiers were affixed to single, distinct cDNA molecules. TCRdb reanalysed the 5' RACE reads using MiXCR and keeps one entry per CDR3 protein. Seen here are about 48,000 distinct CDR3 sequences, approximately 8.1% observed once, and the top ten hold 5.8%. This sample stems from a study of early T cells in non-severe SARS-CoV-2 infection. CDR3 length: 15 amino acids. V gave up 6 bases and J gave up 6 bases; unmatched junction bases: 5. The sequence came from an adult who was a healthcare worker with PCR-confirmed SARS-CoV-2 infection or an uninfected control (not recorded which). The V and J genes are TRBV12-3 or TRBV12-4 and TRBJ2-2, with TRBD1 identical over 12 bases. Specimen: whole blood. This chain's CDR3 is CASRSGQGASGELFF. As DNA, the CDR3 is TGTGCCAGCAGATCGGGACAGGGGGCGTCCGGGGAGCTGTTTTTT.